This TCR beta chain was sequenced for a study of blood T cell repertoires in COVID-19. After removal of 6 bases from V and 2 bases from J, the junction contained 6 bases not matched to a gene. Germline lookup yields CDR1 MNHEY and CDR2 SVGAGI. The CDR3 sequence is 14 residues long. Libraries were prepared by immunoSEQ multiplex PCR; TCRdb keeps only in-frame clonotypes and omits some of them. Of roughly 520,000 clones in the sample, over 75% are singletons; the top ten hold over 1.5%. The sample comprised PBMCs or T cells enriched from blood (not recorded which). The source is a woman aged 40 to 49 who had recovered from COVID-19. This rearrangement joins TRBV6-5 to TRBJ2-7, with 8 bases lining up with TRBD1. DNA of the CDR3: TGTGCCAGCAGCCGGGACAGGCCACCCTACGAGCAGTACTTC. Its translation is CASSRDRPPYEQYF.